The next 15 T cell receptor beta chains were all read from a single sample in a study of T-cell reconstitution after alpha-beta-depleted transplantation in children. The library targeted TCRbeta and was prepared with unique molecular identifiers. Via MiXCR, TCRdb re-called the PCR reads, giving one row per CDR3 protein. The data show 450,000 to 500,000 distinct CDR3 sequences, approximately 13% seen once. The starting material was PBMCs from the stem cell graft donor, obtained from the stem cell graft. These receptors all come from a human donor who donated a stem cell graft to a child with combined immunodeficiency.

The table lists this clonotype with a few counts. The gene calls are TRBV29-1 and TRBJ2-5; maybe TRBD2 (7 bases). CDR1 and CDR2 (germline): SQVTM, ANQGSEA. V gave up 0 bases and J gave up 4 bases, with 18 bases separating them. This CDR3 spans 16 amino acids. The CDR3 is CSVEDLRGGVGETQYF. The CDR3 DNA sequence: TGCAGCGTTGAAGATCTAAGGGGGGGGGTAGGAGAGACCCAGTACTTC.

In its sample, this clonotype was seen a few times. This chain joins TRBV3-1 and TRBJ2-7, with 8 bases aligning to TRBD1. The J segment lost 4 bases and the V segment lost 0 bases, leaving 5 bases of the junction unmatched. This CDR3 has 15 amino acids. Germline-derived CDR1 and CDR2 are LGHDT and YNNKEL (reference sequence). CDR3: CASSQDPGGGYEQYF. CDR3 bases: TGTGCCAGCAGCCAAGACCCAGGGGGCGGGTACGAGCAGTACTTC.

This clonotype turned up a few times. The chain carries TRBV6-5 and TRBJ2-3, with D maybe TRBD1 (6 bases). The CDR3 length is 18 residues. Between the trimmed V and J ends, which lost 3 bases and 6 bases, there was a span of 25 bases. Per the germline V gene, CDR1 is MNHEY and CDR2 is SVGAGI. The CDR3 region has the DNA TGTGCCAGCAGTTATTCCCCCACGGGGACAAGGATCGCGGATACGCAGTATTTT. Protein product: CASSYSPTGTRIADTQYF.

The rearrangement uses TRBV7-2 and TRBJ2-7; possible D gene TRBD1, 6 bases. V was cut by 7 bases and J by 2 bases, with 12 bases left in between. The CDR3 is made up of 13 amino acids. The V gene's germline CDR1 is SGHTA and CDR2 FQGNSA. CDR3 nucleotide sequence: TGTGCCAGCACCGGGACAACAGCCTACGAGCAGTACTTC. It translates to CASTGTTAYEQYF.

This clonotype occurred a few times. The chain recombines TRBV6-2 or TRBV6-3 with TRBJ1-1; perhaps TRBD1 as D (5 bases). Germline V gene sequence: CDR1 MNHEY, CDR2 SVGEGT. The V gene lost 4 bases and the J gene lost 11 bases, with 11 bases spanning the gap. CDR3 length: 11 residues. Here the CDR3 reads CASSFTGRAFF. The CDR3 nucleotides are TGTGCCAGCAGTTTCACAGGCCGGGCTTTCTTT.

The gene calls are TRBV29-1 and TRBJ1-1; TRBD1 aligns across 10 bases. Per the germline V gene, CDR1 is SQVTM and CDR2 is ANQGSEA. The CDR3 consists of 15 residues. Germline trimming cut 7 bases from V and 1 base from J; bases unmatched to any gene: 9. CDR3 nucleotides: TGCAGCGCCTCGACAGGGGGCGCGGGGAACACTGAAGCTTTCTTT. This translates into CSASTGGAGNTEAFF.

The chain has TRBV5-1 and TRBJ2-3; D tentatively reads TRBD1 or TRBD2 (5 bases each). The CDR3 extends over 14 amino acids. V lost 0 bases and J 2 bases, leaving 7 bases between the germline ends. Germline loops: CDR1 SGHRS, CDR2 YFSETQ. CDR3 protein: CASSLGDLTDTQYF. The CDR3 coding sequence is TGCGCCAGCAGCTTGGGGGACCTCACAGATACGCAGTATTTT.

In its sample, this clonotype was seen many times. The chain recombines TRBV12-3 or TRBV12-4 with TRBJ2-7; TRBD2 agrees at 10 bases. This CDR3 has 15 amino acids. J was trimmed by 4 bases and V by 3 bases; bases with no gene match: 6. The CDR3 spells CASSFSGGPTYEQYF. CDR3 DNA sequence: TGTGCCAGCAGTTTTAGCGGGGGGCCAACATACGAGCAGTACTTC.

This clonotype was detected ten times or more. The CDR3 bases are TGTGCCAGCAGTGACGAGGACGGGGATCGGCCCCAGCATTTT. The encoded protein is CASSDEDGDRPQHF. The rearrangement links TRBV25-1 to TRBJ1-5; D gene unclear. V was clipped by 3 bases and J by 9 bases, with 15 bases between them. This CDR3 comprises 14 residues. From germline, CDR1 is MGHDK and CDR2 SYGVNS.

CDR3 sequence: CATSDPDRGSYEQYF. For the CDR3, the DNA is TGTGCCACCAGTGATCCGGACAGGGGCTCCTACGAGCAGTACTTC. The rearrangement links TRBV24-1 to TRBJ2-7; 9 nucleotides line up with TRBD1. The trim removed 3 bases at V and 0 bases at J, leaving 2 bases unmatched. This CDR3 region has 15 residues. CDR1 and CDR2 from the germline V gene are KGHDR and SFDVKD.

The V and J genes are TRBV24-1 and TRBJ2-2, with D maybe TRBD2 (6 bases). Germline CDR1 and CDR2: KGHDR and SFDVKD. Between the trimmed V and J ends, which lost 5 bases and 7 bases, there was a span of 13 bases. This CDR3 has 14 residues. CDR3 in DNA: TGTGCCACCAGTGTGGAGGGACGTGGCGGGGAGCTGTTTTTT. Its translation is CATSVEGRGGELFF.

This clonotype appeared a few times. The chain has TRBV7-8 and TRBJ2-3; D might be TRBD2 (5 bases). CDR1 and CDR2 (germline): SGHVS, FQNEAQ. The CDR3 covers 14 residues. Trimming cost V 1 base and J 6 bases, with 11 bases left between them. The CDR3 bases are TGTGCCAGCAGCTTAGTAGTCGGGGTTGATACGCAGTATTTT. This gives the protein CASSLVVGVDTQYF. The full variable domain, its missing parts supplied by reference TRBV7-8 and TRBJ2-3, is GAGVSQSPRYKVAKRGQDVALRCDPISGHVSLFWYQQALGQGPEFLTYFQNEAQLDKSGLPSDRFFAERPEGSVSTLKIQRTQQEDSAVYLCASSLVVGVDTQYFGPGTRLTVL.

The J gene is TRBJ1-1, the V gene TRBV29-1; no reliable D call. The CDR3 totals 13 residues. Germline V gene lookup returns CDR1 SQVTM and CDR2 ANQGSEA. V was shortened by 8 bases and J by 1 base, with 14 bases between the two germline ends. CDR3: CSISRQENTEAFF. Here the CDR3 DNA reads TGCAGCATTTCTCGGCAAGAGAACACTGAAGCTTTCTTT. Drawing the rest from reference TRBV29-1 and TRBJ1-1, the complete variable domain is SAVISQKPSRDICQRGTSLTIQCQVDSQVTMMFWYRQQPGQSLTLIATANQGSEATYESGFVIDKFPISRPNLTFSTLTVSNMSPEDSSIYLCSISRQENTEAFFGQGTRLTVV.

This clonotype was seen a few times. The CDR3 DNA reads TGTGCCAGCCGTTTTACTCCAGGGAGTGGTAACTCTGGGGCCAACGTCCTGACTTTC. Residues: CASRFTPGSGNSGANVLTF. The rearrangement links TRBV6-2 or TRBV6-3 to TRBJ2-6; D assignment may be TRBD1 or TRBD2 (5 bases each). V was clipped by 8 bases and J by 0 bases, with 23 bases between them. CDR1 MNHEY and CDR2 SVGEGT come from the germline V gene. This CDR3 comprises 19 residues.

The rearrangement joins TRBV7-8 to TRBJ2-3, with 8 bases matching TRBD1. From germline, CDR1 is SGHVS and CDR2 FQNEAQ. The CDR3 sequence is 19 residues long. The J segment lost 2 bases and the V segment lost 6 bases, leaving 19 bases of the junction unmatched. The DNA of the CDR3 is TGTGCCAGCAGGCCTGCCGGGACAGGTTTACTAATAAACACAGATACGCAGTATTTT. Translated, it gives CASRPAGTGLLINTDTQYF.